A selection of T cell receptor beta chains follows, all from one sample in a study of OX40 agonist ivuxolimab in advanced cancers. Clones were sequenced by immunoSEQ multiplex PCR, and TCRdb holds only the in-frame ones, with some missing. This sample carries fewer than 60,000 clones, roughly 82% of them seen once, and the ten largest clones take more than 3%. Here the sequenced sample was CD4+ or CD8+ T cells sorted from blood, taken in a trial of the OX40 agonist ivuxolimab. The receptor set was obtained from an adult with an advanced solid tumor such as melanoma, head and neck, liver or kidney cancer. Both conserved end residues are part of each CDR3. The D gene is left open where the match is weak. Clone size appears in some rows only: once, few, many, or a class for an expanded clone.

D gene,clone size,V gene,J gene,CDR3 protein,CDR3 DNA
TRBD1,few,TRBV7-2,TRBJ2-7,CASSRTGGSSYEQYF,TGTGCCAGCAGTCGGACAGGGGGAAGCTCCTACGAGCAGTACTTC
TRBD1,.,TRBV6-5,TRBJ1-2,CANTGGAGYGYTF,TGTGCCAATACAGGGGGCGCGGGTTATGGCTACACCTTC
TRBD1,.,TRBV10-1,TRBJ1-2,CASSGGGGDYGYTF,TGCGCCAGCTCCGGAGGGGGCGGTGACTATGGCTACACCTTC
.,.,TRBV19,TRBJ1-6,CASTGVTYSPLHF,TGTGCCAGTACGGGAGTGACTTATTCACCCCTCCACTTT
.,.,TRBV27,TRBJ1-1,CASSFPGNRESF,TGTGCCAGCAGTTTCCCCGGGAACCGGGAGTCCTTT
TRBD1,once,TRBV6-5,TRBJ2-1,CATNRGSLLNEQFF,TGTGCCACTAACAGGGGGAGTCTTCTCAATGAGCAGTTCTTC
.,once,TRBV19,TRBJ1-1,CASSMKARMNTEAFF,TGTGCCAGTAGTATGAAAGCCAGAATGAACACTGAAGCTTTCTTT
.,.,TRBV9,TRBJ1-1,CASSVVRHGGRMNTEAFF,TGTGCCAGCAGCGTGGTCCGCCATGGGGGAAGGATGAACACTGAAGCTTTCTTT
TRBD1,.,TRBV4-3,TRBJ1-5,CASSRDRGRYQPQHF,TGCGCCAGCAGCCGAGACAGGGGCCGATATCAGCCCCAGCATTTT
TRBD1,.,TRBV5-1,TRBJ2-7,CASSLTGGAEYEQYF,TGCGCCAGCAGCTTGACAGGGGGCGCGGAGTACGAGCAGTACTTC
TRBD2,.,TRBV9,TRBJ2-1,CASSVAPAGAYNEQFF,TGTGCCAGCAGCGTAGCCCCAGCGGGGGCGTACAATGAGCAGTTCTTC
TRBD2,.,TRBV18,TRBJ2-3,CASSPTLAGGADTQYF,TGTGCCAGCTCACCGACACTAGCGGGAGGGGCAGATACGCAGTATTTT
.,.,TRBV5-1,TRBJ1-4,CASSTDGATDEKLFF,TGCGCCAGCAGCACAGACGGTGCAACGGATGAAAAACTGTTTTTT
.,.,TRBV6-5,TRBJ1-3,CASSYSSGNTIYF,TGTGCCAGCAGTTACTCGAGCGGAAACACCATATATTTT
.,.,TRBV5-1,TRBJ2-7,CASSFQPQPGRGYEQYF,TGCGCCAGCAGCTTTCAGCCCCAGCCAGGGCGAGGCTACGAGCAGTACTTC
.,.,TRBV4-3,TRBJ1-6,CASSQSGHSPLHF,TGCGCCAGCAGCCAGTCAGGGCATTCACCCCTCCACTTT
TRBD2,.,TRBV7-9,TRBJ2-7,CASSLAAGTYEQYF,TGTGCCAGCAGCTTAGCAGCGGGAACCTACGAGCAGTACTTC
TRBD1,.,TRBV4-3,TRBJ2-2,CASSKKQGARNTGELFF,TGCGCCAGCAGCAAAAAACAGGGGGCGAGAAACACCGGGGAGCTGTTTTTT
.,once,TRBV5-6,TRBJ2-1,CASSLGGGTTYNEQFF,TGTGCCAGCAGCCTCGGAGGGGGGACAACCTACAATGAGCAGTTCTTC
.,.,TRBV15,TRBJ1-5,CATSSGQSGNQPQHF,TGTGCCACCAGCAGCGGGCAGTCGGGCAATCAGCCCCAGCATTTT
.,once,TRBV9,TRBJ2-5,CASTRTGIQETQYF,TGTGCCAGCACTCGAACTGGGATTCAAGAGACCCAGTACTTC
.,.,TRBV4-1,TRBJ2-1,CASSQVLSPYNEQFF,TGCGCCAGCAGCCAAGTTTTAAGTCCTTACAATGAGCAGTTCTTC
.,.,TRBV9,TRBJ1-5,CASSVDIGSNQPQHF,TGTGCCAGCAGCGTAGATATAGGGAGTAATCAGCCCCAGCATTTT
TRBD1,.,TRBV9,TRBJ2-3,CASSSGQGPDTQYF,TGTGCCAGCAGCTCTGGACAGGGACCAGATACGCAGTATTTT
.,.,TRBV7-8,TRBJ2-7,CASSLTPRRSEQYF,TGTGCCAGCAGCTTAACCCCGAGGAGGAGCGAGCAGTACTTC
.,.,TRBV7-2,TRBJ2-5,CASSSQGWLETQYF,TGTGCCAGCAGCTCTCAGGGGTGGTTGGAGACCCAGTACTTC
.,.,TRBV30,TRBJ1-1,CAWDAGRGTEAFF,TGTGCCTGGGACGCGGGGAGAGGAACTGAAGCTTTCTTT
TRBD2,.,TRBV4-3,TRBJ2-7,CASSQDSLAGREQYF,TGCGCCAGCAGCCAAGATTCCCTAGCGGGGAGGGAGCAGTACTTC
.,.,TRBV2,TRBJ2-5,CASSRLGTREETQYF,TGTGCCAGCAGTAGATTAGGGACCCGAGAAGAGACCCAGTACTTC
.,.,TRBV19,TRBJ2-3,CASSLRSKVVTDTQYF,TGTGCCAGTAGCCTCCGTTCAAAAGTGGTGACAGATACGCAGTATTTT
TRBD2,.,TRBV5-6,TRBJ2-7,CASSWGGLADYEQYF,TGTGCCAGCAGCTGGGGGGGACTAGCGGATTACGAGCAGTACTTC
.,.,TRBV11-3,TRBJ2-3,CASSLGGQPQDTQYF,TGTGCCAGCAGCTTAGGTGGACAGCCTCAAGATACGCAGTATTTT
TRBD1,.,TRBV9,TRBJ1-3,CASSPTRGTSGNTIYF,TGTGCCAGCAGCCCTACCAGGGGGACCTCTGGAAACACCATATATTTT
.,.,TRBV4-2,TRBJ2-3,CASSRKGVADTQYF,TGTGCCAGCAGCCGGAAAGGGGTGGCAGATACGCAGTATTTT
.,.,TRBV27,TRBJ1-1,CASSLQVRNTEAFF,TGTGCCAGCAGTTTACAGGTCAGGAACACTGAAGCTTTCTTT
TRBD1,.,TRBV10-3,TRBJ1-5,CAISAGGRGRGNQPQHF,TGTGCCATCAGTGCTGGTGGGAGGGGGCGAGGCAATCAGCCCCAGCATTTT
.,.,TRBV29-1,TRBJ1-1,CSVEGRGGTEAFF,TGCAGCGTTGAAGGTCGCGGCGGCACTGAAGCTTTCTTT
.,.,TRBV6-1,TRBJ1-2,CASRPAGTATNYTF,TGTGCCAGCAGGCCCGCCGGGACGGCCACGAACTACACCTTC
TRBD1,few,TRBV7-3,TRBJ2-1,CASSSDRDRGGNEQFF,TGTGCCAGCAGCTCAGATCGGGACAGGGGGGGAAATGAGCAGTTCTTC
.,.,TRBV5-4,TRBJ1-1,CASSLSALNTEAFF,TGTGCCAGCAGCTTGAGTGCCTTGAACACTGAAGCTTTCTTT
TRBD2,.,TRBV27,TRBJ2-1,CASRGLAGLNNEQFF,TGTGCCAGCAGGGGACTAGCGGGGTTAAACAATGAGCAGTTCTTC
TRBD1,.,TRBV2,TRBJ1-2,CASRPDRGNYGYTF,TGTGCCAGCAGGCCAGACAGGGGAAACTATGGCTACACCTTC
.,.,TRBV7-6,TRBJ1-5,CASSLVVSYQPQHF,TGTGCCAGCAGCTTAGTTGTCAGCTATCAGCCCCAGCATTTT
TRBD2,.,TRBV7-8,TRBJ2-1,CASSLEGGLASSYNEQFF,TGTGCCAGCAGCTTAGAGGGGGGACTAGCTTCCTCCTACAATGAGCAGTTCTTC
.,.,TRBV19,TRBJ2-5,CASSIGPGSRTQYF,TGTGCCAGTAGTATAGGTCCAGGTTCGCGGACCCAGTACTTC
TRBD1,.,TRBV9,TRBJ1-1,CASSPRDRGWNTEAFF,TGTGCCAGCAGCCCCCGGGACAGGGGGTGGAACACTGAAGCTTTCTTT
.,few,TRBV5-6,TRBJ1-4,CASSFKAALDVKEKLFF,TGTGCCAGCAGCTTTAAAGCAGCACTCGACGTGAAGGAAAAACTGTTTTTT
.,.,TRBV19,TRBJ2-3,CASSDGRTGRFTDTQYF,TGTGCCAGTAGTGATGGCCGGACTGGGAGGTTCACAGATACGCAGTATTTT
.,once,TRBV19,TRBJ2-3,CASSRRWQGDTQYF,TGTGCCAGTAGTAGACGATGGCAGGGAGATACGCAGTATTTT
TRBD2,.,TRBV11-1,TRBJ2-3,CASSLTSGSTDTQYF,TGTGCCAGCAGCTTAACTAGCGGTAGCACAGATACGCAGTATTTT
.,.,TRBV2,TRBJ2-7,CASPLAGEQYF,TGTGCCAGCCCCCTGGCGGGCGAGCAGTACTTC
.,.,TRBV19,TRBJ1-3,CASSIGAGPGNTIYF,TGTGCCAGTAGTATTGGGGCCGGGCCTGGAAACACCATATATTTT
.,.,TRBV11-2,TRBJ1-2,CASSSYIRDSHGYTF,TGTGCCAGCAGCTCGTACATCAGGGATTCGCACGGCTACACCTTC